This is a list of T cell receptor beta chains from one sample in a study of blood T cell repertoires in COVID-19. Repertoires were generated with immunoSEQ multiplex PCR, while TCRdb's copy carries only in-frame clones and drops some. The sample includes around 400,000 clones, roughly nine tenths of them seen just once. The sequenced sample was PBMCs or T cells enriched from blood (not recorded which). These receptors were collected from a woman aged 25-40 years who had recovered from COVID-19. Each CDR3 is given with its conserved first and last residue. The order of the fields is J gene, D gene, CDR3 length, clone size, V gene, CDR3 protein, CDR3 DNA. The D gene is left open where the match is weak. Expanded clones get a size class; other rows say once, few or many, or leave the size out.

J: TRBJ1-3
D: .
length: 14
size: .
V: TRBV5-4
CDR3: CASSLDISGNTIYF
DNA: TGTGCCAGCAGCTTGGATATCTCTGGAAACACCATATATTTT

J: TRBJ1-1
D: TRBD1
length: 18
size: .
V: TRBV7-8
CDR3: CASSVSAGGVRVNTEAFF
DNA: TGTGCCAGCAGCGTCTCCGCAGGGGGCGTGAGGGTCAACACTGAAGCTTTCTTT

J: TRBJ1-3
D: .
length: 15
size: .
V: TRBV9
CDR3: CASSVDSNSGNTIYF
DNA: TGTGCCAGCAGCGTAGACAGCAACTCTGGAAACACCATATATTTT

J: TRBJ2-7
D: .
length: 13
size: .
V: TRBV18
CDR3: CASTQETGYEQYF
DNA: TGTGCCAGCACCCAGGAGACAGGCTACGAGCAGTACTTC

J: TRBJ2-5
D: .
length: 14
size: .
V: TRBV9
CDR3: CASSGGTYQETQYF
DNA: TGTGCCAGCAGTGGGGGGACGTACCAAGAGACCCAGTACTTC

J: TRBJ1-1
D: TRBD1
length: 13
size: .
V: TRBV30
CDR3: CAWSSFQGGEAFF
DNA: TGTGCCTGGAGTTCATTTCAGGGGGGCGAAGCTTTCTTT

J: TRBJ1-1
D: .
length: 13
size: .
V: TRBV7-3
CDR3: CASSFEGYTEAFF
DNA: TGTGCCAGCAGCTTCGAGGGTTACACTGAAGCTTTCTTT

J: TRBJ2-3
D: .
length: 16
size: .
V: TRBV5-1
CDR3: CASSLGEGWGTDTQYF
DNA: TGCGCCAGCAGCTTGGGAGAGGGTTGGGGAACAGATACGCAGTATTTT

J: TRBJ1-6
D: .
length: 17
size: .
V: TRBV6-1
CDR3: CASSDRVVNSYNSPLHF
DNA: TGTGCCAGCAGTGACCGAGTTGTTAACTCCTATAATTCACCCCTCCACTTT

J: TRBJ1-5
D: TRBD1
length: 14
size: .
V: TRBV7-9
CDR3: CASSLTGGNQPQHF
DNA: TGTGCCAGCAGCTTAACAGGGGGCAATCAGCCCCAGCATTTT

J: TRBJ1-6
D: .
length: 12
size: .
V: TRBV30
CDR3: CAWSPRGLPLHF
DNA: TGTGCCTGGAGTCCAAGAGGTCTACCCCTCCACTTT

J: TRBJ1-3
D: .
length: 13
size: .
V: TRBV30
CDR3: CAWSLRSGNTIYF
DNA: TGTGCCTGGAGTCTCCGCTCTGGAAACACCATATATTTT

J: TRBJ2-7
D: .
length: 14
size: once
V: TRBV15
CDR3: CATSRDLAASEQYF
DNA: TGTGCCACCAGCAGAGATCTAGCAGCCTCCGAGCAGTACTTC

J: TRBJ2-7
D: .
length: 12
size: .
V: TRBV5-6
CDR3: CASSTPSYEQYF
DNA: TGTGCCAGCAGTACACCCTCCTACGAGCAGTACTTC

J: TRBJ2-1
D: .
length: 12
size: .
V: TRBV27
CDR3: CASSPTVDEQFF
DNA: TGTGCCAGCAGTCCGACAGTTGATGAGCAGTTCTTC

J: TRBJ2-5
D: TRBD2
length: 16
size: .
V: TRBV3-1/TRBV3-2
CDR3: CASSQAGGTIGETQYF
DNA: TGTGCCAGCAGCCAAGCGGGGGGAACTATCGGGGAGACCCAGTACTTC

J: TRBJ2-7
D: TRBD1
length: 12
size: .
V: TRBV30
CDR3: CALDRAGVEQYF
DNA: TGTGCCTTGGACAGGGCAGGGGTCGAGCAGTACTTC

J: TRBJ2-1
D: TRBD2
length: 13
size: .
V: TRBV5-4
CDR3: CASSATSEFPQFF
DNA: TGTGCCAGCAGCGCGACTAGCGAATTCCCCCAGTTCTTC

J: TRBJ2-7
D: TRBD1
length: 14
size: .
V: TRBV19
CDR3: CASSMGQGALEQYF
DNA: TGTGCCAGTAGTATGGGACAGGGGGCCTTGGAGCAGTACTTC

J: TRBJ2-7
D: TRBD1
length: 15
size: .
V: TRBV11-2
CDR3: CASSSPGTGFYEQYF
DNA: TGTGCCAGCAGCTCCCCCGGGACAGGGTTCTACGAGCAGTACTTC

J: TRBJ1-5
D: TRBD1
length: 16
size: .
V: TRBV7-9
CDR3: CASSPGTGNSNQPQHF
DNA: TGTGCCAGCAGCCCTGGGACAGGGAACAGCAATCAGCCCCAGCATTTT

J: TRBJ2-3
D: .
length: 18
size: .
V: TRBV5-6
CDR3: CASSSLLGLTTSTDTQYF
DNA: TGTGCCAGCAGCTCGCTTTTAGGACTGACTACTAGCACAGATACGCAGTATTTT

J: TRBJ2-1
D: .
length: 19
size: .
V: TRBV21-1
CDR3: CASTRPGTSGGANYNEQFF
DNA: TGTGCCAGCACCCGACCGGGGACTAGCGGGGGGGCCAACTACAATGAGCAGTTCTTC

J: TRBJ2-3
D: .
length: 11
size: few
V: TRBV6-2/TRBV6-3
CDR3: CASSQGDTQYF
DNA: TGTGCCAGCAGTCAGGGGGATACGCAGTATTTT

J: TRBJ1-2
D: TRBD1
length: 15
size: once
V: TRBV5-4
CDR3: CASSLVGTGNYGYTF
DNA: TGTGCCAGCAGCTTGGTTGGGACAGGGAACTATGGCTACACCTTC

J: TRBJ1-5
D: .
length: 12
size: once
V: TRBV28
CDR3: CASSLNSQPQHF
DNA: TGTGCCAGCAGTTTAAACAGCCAGCCCCAGCATTTT

J: TRBJ2-7
D: .
length: 11
size: .
V: TRBV6-5
CDR3: CASSRDRSEYF
DNA: TGTGCCAGCAGCCGTGACAGGAGCGAATACTTC

J: TRBJ1-6
D: .
length: 13
size: .
V: TRBV30
CDR3: CAWSPPTLSPLHF
DNA: TGTGCCTGGAGTCCCCCTACCCTTTCACCCCTCCACTTT

J: TRBJ1-2
D: .
length: 15
size: .
V: TRBV4-1
CDR3: CASSQDVSGRAGYTF
DNA: TGCGCCAGCAGCCAAGATGTCTCGGGGAGGGCTGGCTACACCTTC

J: TRBJ2-5
D: .
length: 14
size: .
V: TRBV3-1/TRBV3-2
CDR3: CASSQARRVETQYF
DNA: TGTGCCAGCAGCCAGGCGAGGCGGGTAGAGACCCAGTACTTC

J: TRBJ2-5
D: TRBD2
length: 15
size: .
V: TRBV5-1
CDR3: CASSSGTSGKETQYF
DNA: TGCGCCAGCAGCTCGGGGACTAGCGGTAAAGAGACCCAGTACTTC

J: TRBJ1-2
D: .
length: 14
size: .
V: TRBV6-5
CDR3: CASTHGQPKSGYTF
DNA: TGTGCCAGCACCCATGGACAGCCCAAAAGTGGCTACACCTTC

J: TRBJ1-1
D: TRBD1
length: 16
size: .
V: TRBV2
CDR3: CASLVPTGAANTEAFF
DNA: TGTGCCAGCTTAGTTCCTACAGGGGCTGCGAACACTGAAGCTTTCTTT

J: TRBJ1-2
D: TRBD1
length: 14
size: once
V: TRBV19
CDR3: CASSIRTGTYGYTF
DNA: TGTGCCAGTAGTATCCGGACAGGGACCTATGGCTACACCTTC

J: TRBJ1-6
D: TRBD1
length: 17
size: .
V: TRBV30
CDR3: CAWSVELWGTANSPLHF
DNA: TGTGCCTGGAGTGTAGAACTGTGGGGGACAGCTAATTCACCCCTCCACTTT

J: TRBJ2-1
D: .
length: 13
size: few
V: TRBV5-4
CDR3: CASSSGGPNEQFF
DNA: TGTGCCAGCAGCTCAGGTGGGCCCAATGAGCAGTTCTTC

J: TRBJ1-2
D: TRBD1
length: 14
size: .
V: TRBV4-2
CDR3: CASSRRDSPYGYTF
DNA: TGTGCCAGCAGCCGCAGGGACAGCCCCTATGGCTACACCTTC

J: TRBJ2-5
D: .
length: 13
size: .
V: TRBV2
CDR3: CASSPAGEETQYF
DNA: TGTGCCAGCAGTCCGGCAGGGGAAGAGACCCAGTACTTC

J: TRBJ2-2
D: .
length: 14
size: .
V: TRBV4-1
CDR3: CASSGPANTGELFF
DNA: TGCGCCAGCTCAGGGCCCGCGAACACCGGGGAGCTGTTTTTT

J: TRBJ2-1
D: TRBD2
length: 16
size: .
V: TRBV9
CDR3: CASSVGAGGPNNEQFF
DNA: TGTGCCAGCAGCGTAGGGGCGGGAGGGCCAAACAATGAGCAGTTCTTC

J: TRBJ1-2
D: TRBD1
length: 15
size: .
V: TRBV18
CDR3: CASSPISDRAYGYTF
DNA: TGTGCCAGCTCACCAATTTCTGACAGGGCCTATGGCTACACCTTC

J: TRBJ1-1
D: .
length: 14
size: many
V: TRBV28
CDR3: CASRTAGMGTEAFF
DNA: TGTGCCAGCAGGACAGCCGGTATGGGAACTGAAGCTTTCTTT

J: TRBJ1-6
D: .
length: 15
size: .
V: TRBV13
CDR3: CASSSQLLEDSPLHF
DNA: TGTGCCAGCAGCTCCCAATTGTTAGAGGATTCACCCCTCCACTTT

J: TRBJ2-1
D: TRBD2
length: 15
size: once
V: TRBV6-5
CDR3: CASSYYSGSPDEQFF
DNA: TGTGCCAGCAGTTACTACAGCGGGAGTCCCGATGAGCAGTTCTTC

J: TRBJ2-1
D: .
length: 13
size: .
V: TRBV6-5
CDR3: CASTHSSYNEQFF
DNA: TGTGCCAGCACCCACAGCTCCTACAATGAGCAGTTCTTC

J: TRBJ1-1
D: .
length: 15
size: .
V: TRBV10-3
CDR3: CAIGPVGAMNTEAFF
DNA: TGTGCCATCGGTCCAGTGGGGGCCATGAACACTGAAGCTTTCTTT

J: TRBJ2-7
D: TRBD2
length: 15
size: .
V: TRBV28
CDR3: CASSLRLAGVAEQYF
DNA: TGTGCCAGCAGTTTACGGCTAGCGGGAGTGGCCGAGCAGTACTTC

J: TRBJ1-3
D: TRBD1
length: 19
size: .
V: TRBV7-2
CDR3: CASSLGVVQGGLPLNTIYF
DNA: TGTGCCAGCAGCTTAGGAGTCGTACAGGGGGGTTTGCCCCTTAACACCATATATTTT

J: TRBJ2-6
D: .
length: 16
size: .
V: TRBV5-1
CDR3: CASSLDSNSGANVLTF
DNA: TGCGCCAGCAGCTTGGACTCAAACTCTGGGGCCAACGTCCTGACTTTC

J: TRBJ2-7
D: .
length: 13
size: once
V: TRBV27
CDR3: CASSFGGAREQYF
DNA: TGTGCCAGCAGTTTTGGGGGGGCTCGGGAGCAGTACTTC

J: TRBJ1-1
D: .
length: 13
size: .
V: TRBV7-3
CDR3: CASSTQLNTEAFF
DNA: TGTGCCAGCAGTACACAATTGAACACTGAAGCTTTCTTT

J: TRBJ1-2
D: .
length: 14
size: .
V: TRBV5-8
CDR3: CASSLGRQTYGYTF
DNA: TGTGCCAGCAGCTTGGGGCGACAAACCTATGGCTACACCTTC

J: TRBJ2-2
D: .
length: 15
size: .
V: TRBV20-1
CDR3: CSASLGLARNGELFF
DNA: TGCAGTGCTAGTTTAGGGCTAGCAAGGAACGGGGAGCTGTTTTTT

J: TRBJ1-6
D: TRBD1
length: 16
size: .
V: TRBV18
CDR3: CASSLGTGEINSPLHF
DNA: TGTGCCAGCTCCTTGGGGACAGGGGAGATTAATTCACCCCTCCACTTT

J: TRBJ2-2
D: .
length: 17
size: .
V: TRBV5-1
CDR3: CASSWPTDRANTGELFF
DNA: TGCGCCAGCAGCTGGCCGACAGACCGCGCGAACACCGGGGAGCTGTTTTTT

J: TRBJ1-2
D: .
length: 13
size: once
V: TRBV5-4
CDR3: CASSPDTNYGYTF
DNA: TGTGCCAGCAGCCCGGACACCAACTATGGCTACACCTTC

J: TRBJ2-7
D: TRBD1
length: 18
size: once
V: TRBV27
CDR3: CASSTYSPRQGGLYEQYF
DNA: TGTGCCAGCAGTACTTACAGCCCCCGACAGGGCGGGCTCTACGAGCAGTACTTC

J: TRBJ1-5
D: TRBD1
length: 17
size: once
V: TRBV19
CDR3: CASSRKTGVNSNQPQHF
DNA: TGTGCCAGTAGTCGGAAGACAGGGGTAAATAGCAATCAGCCCCAGCATTTT

J: TRBJ1-6
D: .
length: 14
size: .
V: TRBV5-5
CDR3: CASNQVSGSAPLHF
DNA: TGTGCCAGTAACCAGGTGTCGGGATCCGCACCCCTCCACTTT